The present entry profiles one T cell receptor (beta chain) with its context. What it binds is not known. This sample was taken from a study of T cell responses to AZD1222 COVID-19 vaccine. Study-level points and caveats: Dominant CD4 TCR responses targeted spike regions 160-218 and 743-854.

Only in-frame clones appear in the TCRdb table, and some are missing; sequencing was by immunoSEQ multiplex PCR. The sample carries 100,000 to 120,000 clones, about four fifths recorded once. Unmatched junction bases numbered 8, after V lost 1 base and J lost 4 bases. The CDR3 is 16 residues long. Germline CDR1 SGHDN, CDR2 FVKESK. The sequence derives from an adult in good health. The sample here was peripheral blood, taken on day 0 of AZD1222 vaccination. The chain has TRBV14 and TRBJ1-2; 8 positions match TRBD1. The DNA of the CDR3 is TGTGCCAGCAGCCAAGTTCAGGGGGCGAAGATCTATGGCTACACCTTC. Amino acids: CASSQVQGAKIYGYTF.